This TCR beta chain appears in the sequencing data of a study of Ad26.COV2.S vaccination and SARS-CoV-2 variants. Study in general: Ad26.COV2.S, an intramuscular injection, was given once or twice 56 days apart.

Stated treatment: some 20 received Ad26.COV2.S at low or high dose, single or two shots; 5 received placebo; per-sample allocation not given. Each sample was drawn 63 days after the first injection (of vaccine or placebo). The donor's status was that of an adult aged 18-55 years in Boston. Expression of Wuhan-strain SARS-CoV-2 spike came from the Ad26 vector that formed the vaccine. CDR1 and CDR2 from the germline V gene are SGHAT and FQNNGV. The V end was cut by 5 bases, the J end by 4 bases, with 14 bases between. The CDR3 runs to 14 residues. Points from the study as a whole: Breadth and depth estimates from TCRs may understate total T cell responses.

Using immunoSEQ multiplex PCR, the repertoire was profiled, and TCRdb retains in-frame clones only, with some absent. The table lists 450,000 to 550,000 clones, 80% to 90% of them singletons. Details on this clone: Its matching antigen is unknown.

The sample in question was peripheral blood, obtained in a trial of Ad26.COV2.S vaccine versus placebo. This receptor was taken from a person between 18 and 65 years old who received the Ad26.COV2.S COVID-19 vaccine or a placebo. V usage is TRBV11-2 and J usage is TRBJ1-2; a possible D gene is TRBD1 (6 bases). CDR3 nucleotides: TGTGCCAGCAGCCACGGGGGGCGGACCTATGGCTACACCTTC. Translating it yields CASSHGGRTYGYTF.